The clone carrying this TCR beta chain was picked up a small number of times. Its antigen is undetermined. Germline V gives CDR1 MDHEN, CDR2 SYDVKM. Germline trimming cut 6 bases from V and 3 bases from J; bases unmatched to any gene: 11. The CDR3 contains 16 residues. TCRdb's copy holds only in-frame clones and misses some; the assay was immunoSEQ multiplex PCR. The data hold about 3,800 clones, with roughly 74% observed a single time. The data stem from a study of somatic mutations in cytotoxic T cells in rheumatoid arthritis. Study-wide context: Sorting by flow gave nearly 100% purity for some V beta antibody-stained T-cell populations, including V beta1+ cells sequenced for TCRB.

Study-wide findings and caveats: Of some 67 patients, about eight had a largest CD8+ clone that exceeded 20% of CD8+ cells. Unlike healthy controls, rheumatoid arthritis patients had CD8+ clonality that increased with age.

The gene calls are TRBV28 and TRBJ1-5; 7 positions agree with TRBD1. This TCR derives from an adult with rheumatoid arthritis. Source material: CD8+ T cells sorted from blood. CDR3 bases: TGTGCCAGCAGCACCATAGACAGGGAGGCCAATCAGCCCCAGCATTTT. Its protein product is CASSTIDREANQPQHF.